This T cell receptor (beta chain) was recorded in a study of OX40 agonist ivuxolimab in advanced cancers. Across the whole study: Partial responses occurred in Three dose-escalation patients, one with hepatocellular carcinoma and two with cutaneous melanoma. Findings of the study overall: In the expanded peripheral T cells, antigen specificity was never determined.

The CDR3 extends over 12 amino acids. V gave up 0 bases and J gave up 9 bases, with 6 bases separating them. Germline V CDR1 and CDR2: SEHNR, FQNEAQ (reference sequence). Only in-frame clones appear in the TCRdb table, and some are missing; sequencing was by immunoSEQ multiplex PCR. The sample records about 31,000 clones, 88% being singletons. As to this clone: Its antigen remains unidentified.

J is TRBJ2-1 and V is TRBV7-9, with a weak D call TRBD2 (5 bases). This specimen was CD4+ or CD8+ T cells sorted from blood, taken in a trial of the OX40 agonist ivuxolimab. This sequence originates from an adult with an advanced solid tumor such as melanoma, head and neck, liver or kidney cancer. CDR3 region: CASSLASGEQFF. The CDR3, as DNA: TGTGCCAGCAGCTTAGCGAGCGGTGAGCAGTTCTTC.